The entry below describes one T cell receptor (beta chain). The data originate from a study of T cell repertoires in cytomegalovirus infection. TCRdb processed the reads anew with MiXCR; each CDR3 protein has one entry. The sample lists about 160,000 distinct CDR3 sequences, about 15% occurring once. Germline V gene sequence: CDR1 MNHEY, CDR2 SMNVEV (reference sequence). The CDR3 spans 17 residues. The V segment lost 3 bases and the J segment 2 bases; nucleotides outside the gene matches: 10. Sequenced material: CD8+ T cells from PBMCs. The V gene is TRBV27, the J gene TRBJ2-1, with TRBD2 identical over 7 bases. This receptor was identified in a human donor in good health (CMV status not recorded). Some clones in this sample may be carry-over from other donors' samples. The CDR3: CASSLGVGGSPYNEQFF. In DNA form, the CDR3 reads TGTGCCAGCAGTTTGGGAGTGGGGGGGTCCCCCTACAATGAGCAGTTCTTC.